The 23 T cell receptor beta chains listed next were all sequenced from one sample in a study of beta chain features in type 1 diabetes. Sequenced material consisted of expressed TCRB transcripts (all of the isolated RNA was reverse transcribed). Produced via immunoSEQ multiplex PCR; TCRdb's table is partial and in-frame only. The sample lists 600,000 to 700,000 clones; over 10% were seen once. General study points: Researchers report that Type 1 diabetes patients had moderately but significantly shorter TCRB CDR3s across all four CD4+ subsets.

These receptors lack a known antigen. Sequenced material: naive CD4+ T cells from blood. These receptors were obtained from a young man with type 1 diabetes.

This chain uses TRBV6-5 with TRBJ1-5; a weak D match, TRBD1 (6 bases). The CDR3 totals 14 residues. The V gene lost 2 bases and the J gene lost 5 bases, with 10 bases spanning the gap. Germline V gene lookup returns CDR1 MNHEY and CDR2 SVGAGI. For the CDR3, the DNA is TGTGCCAGCAGTTACCGAAGGGGGGATCAGCCCCAGCATTTT. Its translation is CASSYRRGDQPQHF.

The J gene is TRBJ1-4, the V gene TRBV30, with D hard to call. V was trimmed by 4 bases and J by 2 bases, leaving 8 bases between them. Germline-derived CDR1 and CDR2 are GTSNPN and SVGIG (reference sequence). This CDR3 has 13 amino acids. The CDR3 DNA reads TGTGCCTGGAACCCGGGGACTAATGAAAAACTGTTTTTT. It translates to CAWNPGTNEKLFF.

V usage is TRBV30 and J usage is TRBJ1-5; TRBD1 matches 10 bases. The CDR3 is 14 amino acids. In germline, CDR1 is GTSNPN, CDR2 SVGIG (reference sequence). V gave up 2 bases and J gave up 7 bases; unmatched junction bases: 5. The CDR3 DNA reads as TGTGCCTGGAGTCAAGGACAGGGGGGACAGCCCCAGCATTTT. Amino acids: CAWSQGQGGQPQHF.

This clone has more than one count but fewer than ten. V and J are TRBV9 and TRBJ2-2, with a weak D call TRBD2 (5 bases). Germline CDR1 and CDR2: SGDLS and YYNGEE. The ends were cut back, 3 bases at V and 6 bases at J, with 18 bases in the middle. The CDR3 is made up of 16 amino acids. DNA for the CDR3: TGTGCCAGCAGCGAGAGCCCCTTTGGAGGCTCCGGGGAGCTGTTTTTT. Protein: CASSESPFGGSGELFF.

This clone was seen a handful of times. The chain is built from TRBV4-2 and TRBJ1-4; TRBD1 agrees at 7 bases. The CDR3 length is 14 residues. V dropped 2 bases and J dropped 7; count of bases not matched to a gene: 4. Germline values: CDR1 LGHNA, CDR2 YNFKEQ. The CDR3: CASSQQGVTEKLFF. CDR3 bases: TGTGCCAGCAGCCAACAGGGGGTTACTGAAAAACTGTTTTTT.

The chain couples TRBV5-4 to TRBJ2-1, with D possibly being TRBD1 (6 bases). Germline CDR1 reads SGHNT; CDR2 reads YYREEE (reference sequence). The V and J ends lost 6 bases and 2 bases respectively, with 15 bases between them. The CDR3 contains 15 residues. CDR3 sequence: CASNRDNSPYNEQFF. Written as DNA, the CDR3 is TGTGCCAGCAACCGGGACAACTCACCCTACAATGAGCAGTTCTTC.

This clone came up once. The chain uses TRBV2 and TRBJ1-3; a possible D gene is TRBD1 (5 bases). In germline, CDR1 is SNHLY, CDR2 FYNNEI. The V gene lost 4 bases and the J gene lost 2 bases, with 9 bases spanning the gap. There are 14 residues in the CDR3. Written as DNA, the CDR3 is TGTGCCAGCAGTGGGGGGACTCCTGGAAACACCATATATTTT. It specifies CASSGGTPGNTIYF. The variable domain in full, completed from reference TRBV2 and TRBJ1-3, reads EPEVTQTPSHQVTQMGQEVILRCVPISNHLYFYWYRQILGQKVEFLVSFYNNEISEKSEIFDDQFSVERPDGSNFTLKIRSTKLEDSAMYFCASSGGTPGNTIYFGEGSWLTVV.

This clone appeared a few times. The chain recombines TRBV29-1 with TRBJ1-5, with TRBD1 as a possible D gene (5 bases). This CDR3 comprises 13 residues. In germline, CDR1 is SQVTM, CDR2 ANQGSEA. The V end was cut by 5 bases, the J end by 3 bases, with 11 bases between. Written as DNA, the CDR3 is TGCAGCGTTCACCGGGGGGACAATCAGCCCCAGCATTTT. Its protein product is CSVHRGDNQPQHF.

This clone has just a few counts. This chain uses TRBV6-5 with TRBJ1-1; D perhaps matches TRBD1 (5 bases). V was trimmed by 1 base and J by 2 bases, leaving 5 bases between them. The CDR3 is 13 amino acids. Germline assignment: CDR1 MNHEY and CDR2 SVGAGI. The CDR3 DNA sequence: TGTGCCAGCAGTTACTGGGGCAACACTGAAGCTTTCTTT. This translates into CASSYWGNTEAFF.

This clone has just a few counts. The chain couples TRBV6-6 to TRBJ2-7, with D uncertain. Looked up from germline, CDR1 is MNHNY and CDR2 is SVGAGI (reference sequence). The CDR3 is 15 amino acids. Trimming removed 0 bases from V and 6 bases from J, with 15 bases in between. The CDR3 DNA sequence: TGTGCCAGCAGTTACTCTGCGGTAGGGCAGAGCGAGCAGTACTTC. Translated: CASSYSAVGQSEQYF.

This clone came up a few times. The chain links TRBV6-5 to TRBJ2-7; D remains unclear. V lost 0 bases to trimming and J lost 0 bases, with 9 bases between them. Germline CDR1 reads MNHEY; CDR2 reads SVGAGI. The CDR3 runs 15 residues. The CDR3 DNA reads as TGTGCCAGCAGTTACTCGATGATCAGCTCCTACGAGCAGTACTTC. Protein sequence: CASSYSMISSYEQYF.

The chain has TRBV27 and TRBJ2-7; D is unclear. Trimming shortened V by 3 bases and J by 4 bases, and 13 bases separated the two germline ends. Germline V gives CDR1 MNHEY, CDR2 SMNVEV (reference sequence). The CDR3 contains 14 residues. CDR3 region: CASSFDPRMYEQYF. The CDR3 DNA is TGTGCCAGCAGTTTTGACCCTCGGATGTACGAGCAGTACTTC.

This clone occurred a few times. The chain is built from TRBV11-3 and TRBJ1-2; D is possibly TRBD1 (5 bases). V was shortened by 5 bases and J by 2 bases, with 15 bases between the two germline ends. The CDR3 extends over 15 amino acids. In germline, CDR1 is SGHNT, CDR2 YENEEA. The CDR3 DNA reads as TGTGCCAGCAGCCCGACCGGGGGTAGAAACTATGGCTACACCTTC. Protein product: CASSPTGGRNYGYTF.

The CDR3 sequence: CASSLAPREPEQFF. As DNA, the CDR3 is TGCGCCAGCAGCTTGGCCCCTCGGGAACCCGAGCAGTTCTTC. The chain combines TRBV5-1 with TRBJ2-1, with a possible D match to TRBD2 (5 bases). Germline V lookup: CDR1 SGHRS, CDR2 YFSETQ. V was trimmed by 0 bases and J by 10 bases, leaving 14 bases between them. The CDR3 spans 14 residues.

The gene calls are TRBV7-2 and TRBJ1-5; D is unclear. This CDR3 has 14 residues. CDR1 and CDR2 (germline): SGHTA, FQGNSA. Trimming took 2 bases from V and 5 from J, leaving 10 bases between them. CDR3 nucleotides: TGTGCCAGCAGCTTAAGGGTAGTGGATCAGCCCCAGCATTTT. Protein: CASSLRVVDQPQHF. Using reference TRBV7-2 and TRBJ1-5 for the parts outside the CDR3, the full variable domain is GAGVSQSPSNKVTEKGKDVELRCDPISGHTALYWYRQSLGQGLEFLIYFQGNSAPDKSGLPSDRFSAERTGGSVSTLTIQRTQQEDSAVYLCASSLRVVDQPQHFGDGTRLSIL.

This clone was picked up a small number of times. V is TRBV25-1 and J is TRBJ2-5, with 8 bases matching TRBD1. In germline, CDR1 is MGHDK, CDR2 SYGVNS. The CDR3 runs 17 residues. J was trimmed by 6 bases and V by 4 bases; bases with no gene match: 16. CDR3 sequence (DNA): TGTGCCAGCAGTGGGACAGGGCCTACTCCTCCAAGGCAGACCCAGTACTTC. Translation gives CASSGTGPTPPRQTQYF. Complete variable domain (other parts from reference TRBV25-1 and TRBJ2-5): EADIYQTPRYLVIGTGKKITLECSQTMGHDKMYWYQQDPGMELHLIHYSYGVNSTEKGDLSSESTVSRIRTEHFPLTLESARPSHTSQYLCASSGTGPTPPRQTQYFGPGTRLLVL.

The count of this clone is one. The chain has TRBV9 and TRBJ2-2; the match to TRBD1 covers 8 bases. V dropped 0 bases and J dropped 4; count of bases not matched to a gene: 5. The V gene's germline CDR1 is SGDLS and CDR2 YYNGEE. This CDR3 spans 16 amino acids. The CDR3 bases are TGTGCCAGCAGCGTAGAGGCAGGGGGCATCACCGGGGAGCTGTTTTTT. Translation: CASSVEAGGITGELFF.

The genes are TRBV7-2 and TRBJ1-3; D is possibly TRBD1 (6 bases). The CDR3 is made up of 15 amino acids. Germline V gene data show CDR1 as SGHTA and CDR2 as FQGNSA. V lost 4 bases and J 0 bases, leaving 10 bases between the germline ends. The CDR3 bases are TGTGCCAGCAGCTCGACAGGCCACTCTGGAAACACCATATATTTT. It specifies CASSSTGHSGNTIYF.

This clone was found a few times. The chain links TRBV27 to TRBJ1-6; maybe TRBD1 (6 bases). V lost 5 bases and J lost 3, with 14 bases in between. The CDR3 runs to 16 residues. The germline gives CDR1 MNHEY, CDR2 SMNVEV (reference sequence). CDR3 residues: CASSTRGGGYNSPLHF. Here the CDR3 DNA reads TGTGCCAGCAGTACCCGAGGGGGGGGCTATAATTCACCCCTCCACTTT.

This chain uses TRBV28 with TRBJ2-2; a weak D match, TRBD1 (5 bases). The CDR3 sequence is 12 residues long. Looked up from germline, CDR1 is MDHEN and CDR2 is SYDVKM. V was clipped by 7 bases and J by 11 bases, with 14 bases between them. CDR3 DNA: TGTGCCAGCAAGACAGAACCCTTTGAGCTGTTTTTT. Amino acid sequence: CASKTEPFELFF.

This clone was picked up a small number of times. V gene TRBV11-2 combines with J gene TRBJ2-1; 14 bases are a match to TRBD2. The CDR3 is 16 amino acids. J was trimmed by 9 bases and V by 6 bases; bases with no gene match: 10. Germline V lookup: CDR1 SGHAT, CDR2 FQNNGV. This CDR3 is CASRPPGLAGVIEQFF. CDR3 DNA sequence: TGTGCCAGCAGGCCACCGGGACTAGCGGGGGTAATTGAGCAGTTCTTC.

This clone has only a few counts. J is TRBJ2-2 and V is TRBV19; 9 positions agree with TRBD2. Germline loops: CDR1 LNHDA, CDR2 SQIVND (reference sequence). J lost 5 bases, V lost 4 bases, and 8 bases had no gene match. This CDR3 spans 16 amino acids. The CDR3 DNA is TGTGCCAGTAGTAGCTCCGGGACTAGCAGGACCGGGGAGCTGTTTTTT. Amino acids: CASSSSGTSRTGELFF.

In its sample, this clone was seen many times. The chain employs TRBV5-5 and TRBJ1-2; D gene unclear. This CDR3 is 13 amino acids long. Trimming stripped 0 bases from V and 4 bases from J, with 7 bases between. CDR1 SGHKS and CDR2 YYEKEE come from the germline V gene (reference sequence). In DNA form, the CDR3 reads TGTGCCAGCAGCTTGGAAAGCTCCTATGGCTACACCTTC. It codes for CASSLESSYGYTF.